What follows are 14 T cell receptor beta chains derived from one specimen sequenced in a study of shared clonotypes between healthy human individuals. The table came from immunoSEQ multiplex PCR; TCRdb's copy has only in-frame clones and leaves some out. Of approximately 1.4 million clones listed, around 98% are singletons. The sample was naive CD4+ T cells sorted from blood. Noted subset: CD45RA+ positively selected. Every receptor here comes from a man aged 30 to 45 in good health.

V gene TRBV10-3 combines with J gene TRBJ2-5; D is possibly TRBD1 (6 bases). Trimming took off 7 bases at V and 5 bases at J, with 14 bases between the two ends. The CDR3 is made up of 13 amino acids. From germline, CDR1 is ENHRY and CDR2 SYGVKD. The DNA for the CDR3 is TGTGCCATCATGTCAGGGGTTAGGGAGACCCAGTACTTC. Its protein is CAIMSGVRETQYF.

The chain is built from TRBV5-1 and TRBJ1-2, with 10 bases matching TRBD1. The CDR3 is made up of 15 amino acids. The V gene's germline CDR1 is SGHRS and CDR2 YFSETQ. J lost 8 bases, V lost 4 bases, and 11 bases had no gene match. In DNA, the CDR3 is TGCGCCAGCAGCCCAGGAGACAGGGGGCGGAAGGGCTACACCTTC. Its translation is CASSPGDRGRKGYTF.

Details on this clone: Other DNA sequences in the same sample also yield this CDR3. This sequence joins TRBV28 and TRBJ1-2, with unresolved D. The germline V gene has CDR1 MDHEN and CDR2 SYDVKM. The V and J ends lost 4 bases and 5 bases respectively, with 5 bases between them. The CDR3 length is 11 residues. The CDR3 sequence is CASSSLYGYTF. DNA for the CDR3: TGTGCCAGCAGTTCCCTTTATGGCTACACCTTC.

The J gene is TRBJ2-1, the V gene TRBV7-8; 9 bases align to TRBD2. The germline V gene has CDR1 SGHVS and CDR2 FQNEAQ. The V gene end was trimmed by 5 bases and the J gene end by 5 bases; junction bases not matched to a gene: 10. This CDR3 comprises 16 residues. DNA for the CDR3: TGTGCCAGCAGCGCCCGACTAGCGGCCCCCCACAATGAGCAGTTCTTC. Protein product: CASSARLAAPHNEQFF.

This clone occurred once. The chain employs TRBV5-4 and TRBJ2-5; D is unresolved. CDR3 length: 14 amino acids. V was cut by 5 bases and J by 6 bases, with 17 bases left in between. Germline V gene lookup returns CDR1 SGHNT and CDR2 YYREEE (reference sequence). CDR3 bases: TGTGCCAGCAGTTTCACCGGTTCGGTGAAGACCCAGTACTTC. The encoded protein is CASSFTGSVKTQYF.

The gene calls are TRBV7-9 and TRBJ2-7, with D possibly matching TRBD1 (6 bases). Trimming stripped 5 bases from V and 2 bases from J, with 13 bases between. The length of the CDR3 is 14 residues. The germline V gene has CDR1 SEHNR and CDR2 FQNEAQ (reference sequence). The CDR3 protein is CASSNLGATYEQYF. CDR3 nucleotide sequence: TGTGCCAGCAGCAACCTGGGGGCTACCTACGAGCAGTACTTC.

The CDR3 region has the DNA TGTGCCAGCAGCACCCGACGGGAAGGGGGCACAGATACGCAGTATTTT. This encodes CASSTRREGGTDTQYF. The chain recombines TRBV7-2 with TRBJ2-3; perhaps D is TRBD1 or TRBD2 (5 bases each). There are 16 residues in the CDR3. Germline CDR1 SGHTA, CDR2 FQGNSA. The V end lost 5 bases, the J end lost 1 base, and 16 bases lay between the germline ends.

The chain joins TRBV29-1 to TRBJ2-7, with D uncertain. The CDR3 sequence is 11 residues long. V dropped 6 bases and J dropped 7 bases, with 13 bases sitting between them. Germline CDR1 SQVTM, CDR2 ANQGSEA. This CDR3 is CSVASGGEQYF. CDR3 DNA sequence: TGCAGCGTCGCCTCAGGCGGAGAGCAGTACTTC.

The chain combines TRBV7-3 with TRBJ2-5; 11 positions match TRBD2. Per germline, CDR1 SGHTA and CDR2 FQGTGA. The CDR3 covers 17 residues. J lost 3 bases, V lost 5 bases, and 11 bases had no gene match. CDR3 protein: CASSLFPGLAEEETQYF. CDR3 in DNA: TGTGCCAGCAGCCTGTTCCCGGGACTAGCGGAAGAAGAGACCCAGTACTTC.

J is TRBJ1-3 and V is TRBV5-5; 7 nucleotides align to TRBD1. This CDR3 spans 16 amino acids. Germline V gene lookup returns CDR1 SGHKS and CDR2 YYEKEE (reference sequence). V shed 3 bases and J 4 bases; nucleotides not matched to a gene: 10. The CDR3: CASSSTGISSGNTIYF. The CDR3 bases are TGTGCCAGCAGCTCGACAGGGATAAGCTCCGGAAACACCATATATTTT. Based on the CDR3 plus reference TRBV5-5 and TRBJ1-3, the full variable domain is DAGVTQSPTHLIKTRGQQVTLRCSPISGHKSVSWYQQVLGQGPQFIFQYYEKEERGRGNFPDRFSARQFPNYSSELNVNALLLGDSALYLCASSSTGISSGNTIYFGEGSWLTVV.

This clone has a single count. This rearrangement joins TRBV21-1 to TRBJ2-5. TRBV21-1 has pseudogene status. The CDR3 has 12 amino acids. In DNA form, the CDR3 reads TGTGCCAGCAGCCCATGCCTGGAGACCCAGTACTTC. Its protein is CASSPCLETQYF.

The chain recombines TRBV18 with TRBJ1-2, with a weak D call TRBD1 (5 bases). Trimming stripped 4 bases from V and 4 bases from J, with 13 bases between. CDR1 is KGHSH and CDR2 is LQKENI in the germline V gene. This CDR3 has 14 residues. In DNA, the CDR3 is TGTGCCAGCTCACTTGAGACCGGGGGCTATGGCTACACCTTC. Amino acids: CASSLETGGYGYTF. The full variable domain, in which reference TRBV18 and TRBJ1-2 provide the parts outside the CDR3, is NAGVMQNPRHLVRRRGQEARLRCSPMKGHSHVYWYRQLPEEGLKFMVYLQKENIIDESGMPKERFSAEFPKEGPSILRIQQVVRGDSAAYFCASSLETGGYGYTFGSGTRLTVV.

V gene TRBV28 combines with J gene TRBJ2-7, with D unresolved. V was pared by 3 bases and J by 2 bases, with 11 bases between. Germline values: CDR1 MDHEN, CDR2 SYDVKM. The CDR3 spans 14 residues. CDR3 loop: CASSFGVVAYEQYF. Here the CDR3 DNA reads TGTGCCAGCAGTTTCGGCGTGGTGGCCTACGAGCAGTACTTC.

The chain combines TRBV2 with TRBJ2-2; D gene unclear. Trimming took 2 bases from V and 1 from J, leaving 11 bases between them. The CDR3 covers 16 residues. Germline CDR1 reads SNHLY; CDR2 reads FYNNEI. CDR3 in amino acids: CASSELSAQNTGELFF. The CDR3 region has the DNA TGTGCCAGCAGTGAACTTTCAGCCCAGAACACCGGGGAGCTGTTTTTT.